This TCR beta chain came from a study of blood T cell repertoires in COVID-19. Turning to the study itself: T cells, B-cell-depleted T cells, or PBMCs supplied cDNA or gDNA.

Profiling relied on immunoSEQ multiplex PCR, and the TCRdb table lists in-frame clones only, not all of them. Among 130,000 to 150,000 clones listed, roughly 90% were seen once. Participant-reported clinical history was the basis for cohort assignment. This clone was recorded only once. The germline V gene has CDR1 SGHVS and CDR2 FQNEAQ. The V gene end was trimmed by 7 bases and the J gene end by 1 base; junction bases not matched to a gene: 13. The CDR3 has 17 amino acids. The chain couples TRBV7-8 to TRBJ2-5; TRBD1 agrees at 9 bases. The sample taken for sequencing was PBMCs or T cells enriched from blood (not recorded which). The TCR comes from a woman aged 30 to 39 with acute COVID-19. The chain's CDR3 is CASTRENRGPSQETQYF. CDR3 coding DNA: TGTGCCAGCACCCGGGAAAACAGGGGGCCTTCCCAAGAGACCCAGTACTTC.